Described below is a single T cell receptor (beta chain) sequence and its context. Its antigen is not yet known. The input lacks base qualities; no much larger clone sits a single base away. TCRbeta CDR3 regions were amplified from genomic DNA using the immunoSEQ Assay, a bias-controlled multiplex PCR. Processing in the source paper ran as follows. The number of nucleated cells in each sample was estimated from the amplification of reference gene primers within the assay. To quantify the absolute abundance of each unique TCRbeta CDR3 rearrangement, sequence reads were collapsed and filtered. For each sample, productive Simpson clonality was calculated as the square root of Simpson's diversity index over productive rearrangements. Drawn from immuneACCESS, this table holds only the in-frame rearrangements with V and J called that TCRdb kept. Clones are partly lost; checked studies trace under half to an unresolved V gene and leave the rest unexplained. That table supplies the V and J calls and clone size; D and trimming were determined from the DNA. This sample holds about 64,000 clones; about nine tenths were observed only once. The ten biggest clones cover under 4% of the sample.

This specimen comes from a study of blood T cell repertoires in COVID-19 (dated by TCRdb to between 2020 and 2021). Broadly, across the study: The collaborator samples originated in the United States, Italy and Spain and spanned the acute and convalescent phases of COVID-19. The material from the prospective study consisted of cDNA or gDNA derived from T cells, B-cell-depleted T cells, or PBMCs. The dataset comprised deeply sampled blood TCRbeta repertoires from subjects exposed to, actively infected with, or recovered from COVID-19. The repertoires were released in a freely available public database intended as a resource for research on the immune response to SARS-CoV-2. The samples were drawn from two sources: the first 160 participants of the ongoing ImmuneRACE study, and 1,200 or so subjects contributed by 6 global collaborators. Sample metadata almost always included a de-identified subject ID, COVID-19 status, age in years and sex. Where HLA class I and class II types were available, the types were taken from metadata supplied by the sample provider, not from assay-based typing. Study-wide conclusions, independent of this receptor: The quantity of clinical and demographic metadata differed by source and by participant and was supplied without curation.

Collaborating institutions collected whole blood in K2EDTA tubes following their own protocols. Collaborator samples were shipped for TCRbeta analysis as frozen whole blood, isolated PBMCs, or DNA extracted from either sample type. The material sequenced was peripheral blood. The clonotype originates from a man between 50 and 59 years old with active COVID-19.

CDR3 protein: CASSEGGAGETQYF. The bases read TGCGCCAGCAGTGAAGGGGGCGCAGGGGAGACCCAGTACTTC. Here the chain combines TRBV10-2 and TRBJ2-5, and 7 junction bases match TRBD1. CDR1 and CDR2 are drawn from the germline V gene: WSHSY, SAAADI. The CDR3 sequence holds 14 residues, the cysteine and phenylalanine included. Just CDR3 DNA is preserved here, 42 bases in frame from base 1. Trimming removed 3 bases from V and 5 bases from J; the gene matches leave 6 bases unexplained.